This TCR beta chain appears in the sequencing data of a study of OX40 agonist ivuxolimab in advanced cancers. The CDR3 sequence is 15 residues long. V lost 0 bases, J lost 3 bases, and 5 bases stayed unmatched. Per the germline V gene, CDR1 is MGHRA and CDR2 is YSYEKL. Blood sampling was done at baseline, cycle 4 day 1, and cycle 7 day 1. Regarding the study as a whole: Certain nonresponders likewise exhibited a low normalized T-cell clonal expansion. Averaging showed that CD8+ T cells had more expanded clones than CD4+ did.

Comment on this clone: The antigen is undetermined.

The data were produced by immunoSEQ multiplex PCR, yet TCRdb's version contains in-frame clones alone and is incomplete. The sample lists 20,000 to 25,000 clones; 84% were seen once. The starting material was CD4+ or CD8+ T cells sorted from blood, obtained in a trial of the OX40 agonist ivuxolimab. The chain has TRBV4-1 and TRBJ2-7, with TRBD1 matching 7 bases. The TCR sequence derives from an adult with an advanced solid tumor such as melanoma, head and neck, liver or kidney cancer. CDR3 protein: CASSQDDRAYYEQYF. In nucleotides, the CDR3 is TGCGCCAGCAGCCAAGACGACAGGGCGTACTACGAGCAGTACTTC.